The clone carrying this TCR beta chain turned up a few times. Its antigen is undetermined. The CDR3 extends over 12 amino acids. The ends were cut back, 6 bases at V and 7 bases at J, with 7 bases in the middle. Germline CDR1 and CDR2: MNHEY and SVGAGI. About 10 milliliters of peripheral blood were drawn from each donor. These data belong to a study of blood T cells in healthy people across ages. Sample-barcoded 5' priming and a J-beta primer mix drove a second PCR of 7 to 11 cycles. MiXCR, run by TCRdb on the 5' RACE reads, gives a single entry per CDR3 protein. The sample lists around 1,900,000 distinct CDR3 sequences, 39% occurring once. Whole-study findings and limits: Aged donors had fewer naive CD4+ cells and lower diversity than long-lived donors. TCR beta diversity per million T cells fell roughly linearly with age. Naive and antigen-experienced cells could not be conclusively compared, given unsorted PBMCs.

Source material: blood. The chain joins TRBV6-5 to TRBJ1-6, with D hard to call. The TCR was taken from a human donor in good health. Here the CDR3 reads CASRGSNSPLHF. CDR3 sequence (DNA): TGTGCCAGCAGGGGATCCAATTCACCCCTCCACTTT.